This passage covers 28 T cell receptor beta chains from one sample sequenced in a study of cytomegalovirus exposure and HLA in healthy donors. In the PCR, 60 Vbeta and 13 Jbeta primers were used. Generated by immunoSEQ multiplex PCR, the TCRdb table keeps only in-frame clones and is missing some. The sample shows about 130,000 clones, 70% to 80% of them seen only once. Sequencing used PBMCs. Source of these receptors: a man aged 25 to 45 in good health and CMV-seronegative.

This clone was counted only a few times. The chain joins TRBV28 to TRBJ1-2; TRBD1 might be the D (5 bases). In germline, CDR1 is MDHEN, CDR2 SYDVKM. V was clipped by 11 bases and J by 3 bases, with 10 bases between them. This CDR3 contains 11 residues. CDR3 DNA sequence: TGTGCCTCCGGGGGGTACTATGGCTACACCTTC. Amino acid sequence: CASGGYYGYTF.

This clone appeared once. The chain employs TRBV23-1 and TRBJ2-5, with a possible D match to TRBD1 (5 bases). TRBV23-1 carries the ORF label, with uncertain function. The CDR3 is 12 amino acids. Trimming took off 6 bases at V and 7 bases at J, with 12 bases between the two ends. In nucleotides, the CDR3 is TGCGCCAGCAGGACAGTTAAGGCGACCCAGTACTTC. Translated: CASRTVKATQYF.

This sequence joins TRBV2 and TRBJ1-5; the D gene is possibly TRBD1 (6 bases). The V gene's germline CDR1 is SNHLY and CDR2 FYNNEI. The CDR3 contains 13 residues. With 5 bases removed from V and 6 bases from J, the gap between germline ends came to 11 bases. The CDR3 protein is CASSYREGQPQHF. CDR3 nucleotides: TGTGCCAGCAGTTACAGGGAGGGTCAGCCCCAGCATTTT.

The V gene is TRBV5-1, the J gene TRBJ2-5; 12 bases are shared with TRBD2. The assigned J gene may be wrong: the sequence end matches TRBJ2-7 better. Germline V gene lookup returns CDR1 SGHRS and CDR2 YFSETQ. The CDR3 loop spans 15 amino acids. This chain's CDR3 is CASSTGLAGSYEQYF. For the CDR3, the DNA is TGCGCCAGCAGCACCGGACTAGCGGGAAGCTACGAGCAGTACTTC.

This clone showed up just once. J is TRBJ2-1 and V is TRBV30; a possible D gene is TRBD2 (5 bases). The V gene's germline CDR1 is GTSNPN and CDR2 SVGIG (reference sequence). The length of the CDR3 is 12 residues. The V end lost 2 bases, the J end lost 10 bases, and 12 bases lay between the germline ends. This CDR3 is CAWSRTAKEQFF. The CDR3 DNA follows: TGTGCCTGGAGTAGGACTGCCAAAGAGCAGTTCTTC. The complete variable domain, with remaining parts taken from reference TRBV30 and TRBJ2-1, reads SQTIHQWPATLVQPVGSPLSLECTVEGTSNPNLYWYRQAAGRGLQLLFYSVGIGQISSEVPQNLSASRPQDRQFILSSKKLLLSDSGFYLCAWSRTAKEQFFGPGTRLTVL.

This chain connects TRBV7-2 to TRBJ2-4; 9 bases match TRBD1. The CDR3 runs to 17 residues. Germline V gene data show CDR1 as SGHTA and CDR2 as FQGNSA. V trimming: 4 bases; J trimming: 0 bases; junction bases outside the gene matches: 7. DNA for the CDR3: TGTGCCAGCAGCTCGTATAGGACAGGGGTAGCCAAAAACATTCAGTACTTC. Translation gives CASSSYRTGVAKNIQYF. Complete variable domain (other parts from reference TRBV7-2 and TRBJ2-4): GAGVSQSPSNKVTEKGKDVELRCDPISGHTALYWYRQSLGQGLEFLIYFQGNSAPDKSGLPSDRFSAERTGGSVSTLTIQRTQQEDSAVYLCASSSYRTGVAKNIQYFGAGTRLSVL.

A single count supports this clone. CDR3 protein: CSVMTGGGETQYF. CDR3 DNA sequence: TGCAGCGTAATGACAGGGGGCGGCGAGACCCAGTACTTC. This chain joins TRBV29-1 and TRBJ2-5, with 10 bases matching TRBD1. This CDR3 has 13 residues. The germline gives CDR1 SQVTM, CDR2 ANQGSEA. The ends lost 6 bases at V and 5 bases at J; junction bases unmatched: 6.

The V call is TRBV10-3, the J call TRBJ2-7; tentatively, D is TRBD2 (6 bases). The CDR3 is 14 residues long. The V gene's germline CDR1 is ENHRY and CDR2 SYGVKD. Deletions cut 11 bases from V and 5 bases from J, with 22 bases between. CDR3 residues: CAQSGGGWGDEQYF. The CDR3 nucleotides read TGTGCCCAATCGGGCGGAGGCTGGGGGGACGAGCAGTACTTC.

The rearrangement links TRBV6-1 to TRBJ1-1; TRBD1 agrees at 7 bases. The CDR3 runs to 14 residues. V shed 5 bases and J 1 base; nucleotides not matched to a gene: 4. Germline CDR1 and CDR2: MNHNS and SASEGT. The CDR3 protein is CASSRTGENTEAFF. CDR3 DNA: TGTGCCAGCAGTCGAACAGGGGAGAACACTGAAGCTTTCTTT.

The CDR3 is CASSLQGALSETQYF. For the CDR3, the DNA is TGTGCCAGCAGTCTACAGGGGGCGCTTTCAGAGACCCAGTACTTC. V is TRBV27 and J is TRBJ2-5; TRBD1 matches at 9 bases. Germline loops: CDR1 MNHEY, CDR2 SMNVEV (reference sequence). The CDR3 totals 15 residues. After removal of 5 bases from V and 4 bases from J, the junction contained 8 bases not matched to a gene.

The chain employs TRBV27 and TRBJ2-5; perhaps TRBD2 as D (5 bases). The assigned J gene may be wrong: the sequence end matches TRBJ2-7 better. This CDR3 comprises 14 residues. Germline assignment: CDR1 MNHEY and CDR2 SMNVEV (reference sequence). The CDR3 DNA follows: TGTGCCAGCAGTTTAGGGCGGGCCCACTACGAGCAGTACTTC. This translates into CASSLGRAHYEQYF.

The genes are TRBV28 and TRBJ2-3; weak D call: TRBD1 (6 bases). The CDR3 is 15 amino acids. V gave up 8 bases and J gave up 1 base, with 16 bases separating them. Germline loops: CDR1 MDHEN, CDR2 SYDVKM. CDR3 loop: CASSPLKGGTDTQYF. In DNA form, the CDR3 reads TGTGCCAGCTCCCCCCTCAAGGGGGGCACAGATACGCAGTATTTT. The complete variable domain, with remaining parts taken from reference TRBV28 and TRBJ2-3, reads DVKVTQSSRYLVKRTGEKVFLECVQDMDHENMFWYRQDPGLGLRLIYFSYDVKMKEKGDIPEGYSVSREKKERFSLILESASTNQTSMYLCASSPLKGGTDTQYFGPGTRLTVL.

The chain links TRBV7-2 to TRBJ1-2; D is unresolved. The CDR3 is 13 amino acids. Germline V gene data show CDR1 as SGHTA and CDR2 as FQGNSA. The V and J ends lost 8 bases and 5 bases respectively, with 15 bases between them. The CDR3 is CASFLTGRYGYTF. The CDR3 DNA reads TGTGCCAGCTTTTTGACGGGAAGGTATGGCTACACCTTC.

The J gene is TRBJ2-5, the V gene TRBV28, with 14 bases fitting TRBD2. This CDR3 has 16 amino acids. V lost 4 bases, J lost 5 bases, and 6 bases stayed unmatched. Germline CDR1 MDHEN, CDR2 SYDVKM. CDR3 in DNA: TGTGCCAGCAGTTCGAGACTAGCGGGAGGGCCGGAGACCCAGTACTTC. Translated: CASSSRLAGGPETQYF.

The chain uses TRBV6-5 and TRBJ2-3, with D unclear. Germline CDR1 and CDR2: MNHEY and SVGAGI. Trimming pared 2 bases from V and 6 bases from J, leaving 15 bases between. There are 15 residues in the CDR3. Here the CDR3 reads CASSYGSGRLDTQYF. DNA for the CDR3: TGTGCCAGCAGTTACGGATCAGGCAGGTTGGATACGCAGTATTTT.

This clone was recorded a few times. J is TRBJ2-7 and V is TRBV28; TRBD2 matches 8 bases. This CDR3 contains 15 residues. Trimming at V came to 6 bases and at J to 0 bases, leaving 7 bases not matched to a gene. The germline V gene encodes CDR1 MDHEN and CDR2 SYDVKM. DNA of the CDR3: TGTGCCAGCAGCCCAGCGGGAGTCCTCTCCTACGAGCAGTACTTC. It translates to CASSPAGVLSYEQYF.

The count of this clone is one. The CDR3 sequence is CASSLGGQYEQYF. CDR3 nucleotide sequence: TGCGCCAGCAGCTTGGGGGGCCAATACGAGCAGTACTTC. The rearrangement joins TRBV5-1 to TRBJ2-7, with D tentatively TRBD1 (5 bases). Germline assignment: CDR1 SGHRS and CDR2 YFSETQ. CDR3 length: 13 amino acids. Trimming left V 0 bases short and J 4 bases short, with 8 bases between.

This clone was picked up a small number of times. The chain carries TRBV4-1 and TRBJ2-5; 7 positions agree with TRBD2. CDR1 and CDR2 from the germline V gene are MGHRA and YSYEKL. This CDR3 spans 15 amino acids. J was trimmed by 5 bases and V by 4 bases; bases with no gene match: 10. The CDR3 region is CASSLYGRPGETQYF. The CDR3 region has the DNA TGCGCCAGCAGCCTTTACGGGAGGCCGGGCGAGACCCAGTACTTC.

A few counts support this clone. The V and J genes are TRBV6-4 and TRBJ2-3; 9 positions agree with TRBD1. This CDR3 is 15 amino acids long. V trimming: 3 bases; J trimming: 6 bases; junction bases outside the gene matches: 7. Germline-derived CDR1 and CDR2 are MRHNA and SNTAGT. The CDR3 DNA is TGTGCCAGCAGTGAGGGACAGGGATCGGTGGATACGCAGTATTTT. This sequence encodes CASSEGQGSVDTQYF.

The chain is built from TRBV6-1 and TRBJ2-1; 10 bases align to TRBD2. Germline V CDR1 and CDR2: MNHNS, SASEGT. This CDR3 comprises 15 residues. V trimming: 5 bases; J trimming: 7 bases; junction bases outside the gene matches: 8. CDR3 DNA sequence: TGTGCCAGCAGTAGGCCTAGCGGGGGTTATAATGAGCAGTTCTTC. Translated: CASSRPSGGYNEQFF.

The chain has TRBV5-5 and TRBJ1-2; D is possibly TRBD1 (5 bases). CDR1 and CDR2 (germline): SGHKS, YYEKEE (reference sequence). Trimming left V 0 bases short and J 2 bases short, with 8 bases between. The CDR3 is 14 amino acids. Written as DNA, the CDR3 is TGTGCCAGCAGCTTGGGCCAGGGCAACTATGGCTACACCTTC. Translation gives CASSLGQGNYGYTF.

The chain joins TRBV10-2 to TRBJ1-6; D is perhaps TRBD1 (6 bases). Germline lookup yields CDR1 WSHSY and CDR2 SAAADI. Trimming stripped 2 bases from V and 5 bases from J, with 13 bases between. The CDR3 extends over 16 amino acids. CDR3 sequence (DNA): TGCGCCAGCAGTGAGGGAACAGGGCCAGATAATTCACCCCTCCACTTT. Amino acids: CASSEGTGPDNSPLHF.

The chain couples TRBV7-9 to TRBJ1-1, with D uncertain. Trimming left V 0 bases short and J 7 bases short, with 6 bases between. Germline CDR1 and CDR2: SEHNR and FQNEAQ (reference sequence). The CDR3 covers 12 residues. The CDR3 here is CASSLAISEAFF. The CDR3 DNA reads as TGTGCCAGCAGCTTAGCGATTAGTGAAGCTTTCTTT.

The chain couples TRBV27 to TRBJ2-7; a possible D gene is TRBD2 (6 bases). CDR3 length: 14 amino acids. Trimming took off 3 bases at V and 0 bases at J, with 9 bases between the two ends. Germline lookup yields CDR1 MNHEY and CDR2 SMNVEV (reference sequence). The CDR3: CASSLVAASYEQYF. The CDR3 DNA reads TGTGCCAGCAGTTTGGTAGCGGCCTCCTACGAGCAGTACTTC.

In its sample, this clone was seen many times. The J gene is TRBJ1-2, the V gene TRBV2; 10 bases agree with TRBD1. CDR3 length: 13 residues. CDR1 and CDR2 from the germline V gene are SNHLY and FYNNEI. Unmatched junction bases numbered 6, after V lost 6 bases and J lost 8 bases. CDR3 nucleotide sequence: TGTGCCAGCAGGAGACAGGGGGCGGACGGCTACACCTTC. Protein product: CASRRQGADGYTF.

The CDR3 here is CASSPGTSGNHEQYF. The CDR3 DNA sequence: TGTGCCAGCTCACCAGGGACTAGCGGGAACCACGAGCAGTACTTC. The chain combines TRBV18 with TRBJ2-7; TRBD2 agrees at 13 bases. Germline V gives CDR1 KGHSH, CDR2 LQKENI. Germline trimming cut 2 bases from V and 5 bases from J; bases unmatched to any gene: 3. This CDR3 comprises 15 residues.

The gene calls are TRBV6-5 and TRBJ2-1, with D hard to call. CDR3 size: 14 residues. Germline CDR1 is MNHEY and CDR2 is SVGAGI. V gave up 2 bases and J gave up 8 bases, with 13 bases separating them. DNA of the CDR3: TGTGCCAGCAGTTACGAGAGTAGCTTCGATGAGCAGTTCTTC. Protein: CASSYESSFDEQFF.

The V call is TRBV14, the J call TRBJ2-1; 13 nucleotides align to TRBD2. The CDR3 is 16 amino acids. The germline V gene has CDR1 SGHDN and CDR2 FVKESK. V lost 4 bases to trimming and J lost 10 bases; unmatched junction nucleotides: 10. The CDR3 loop is CASSPRLAGGSKEQFF. CDR3 nucleotide sequence: TGTGCCAGCAGCCCTCGACTAGCGGGAGGTTCAAAGGAGCAGTTCTTC.